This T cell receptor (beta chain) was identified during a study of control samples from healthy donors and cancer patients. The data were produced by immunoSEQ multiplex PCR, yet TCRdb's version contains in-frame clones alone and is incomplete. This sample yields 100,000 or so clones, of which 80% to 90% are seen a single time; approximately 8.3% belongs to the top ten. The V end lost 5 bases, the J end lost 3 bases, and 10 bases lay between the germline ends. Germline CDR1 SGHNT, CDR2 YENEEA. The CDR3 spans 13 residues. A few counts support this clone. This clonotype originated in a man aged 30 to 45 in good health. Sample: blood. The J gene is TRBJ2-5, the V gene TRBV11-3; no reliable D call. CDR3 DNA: TGTGCCAGCAGCCGATCTAGTGAAGAGACCCAGTACTTC. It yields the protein CASSRSSEETQYF.